These 5 T cell receptor beta chains share one sample of origin, sequenced in a study of spatial heterogeneity in lung cancer. Indicated time point: sample taken at primary tumor resection. Sequencing of whole RNA from tumor, nontumor lung or frozen PBMC involved no sorting. TCRdb itself ran the 5' RACE reads through MiXCR, one entry per CDR3 protein. The repertoire holds about 36,000 distinct CDR3 sequences, with around 5.5% as singletons. The material was PBMCs, obtained at surgery. These receptors were obtained from a female donor with early-stage non-small cell lung cancer.

DNA of the CDR3: TGTGCCAGCACCTCTTGGGGGGGGCCCCTAGGAGAGACCCAGTACTTC. This sequence encodes CASTSWGGPLGETQYF. The chain joins TRBV12-3 or TRBV12-4 to TRBJ2-5, with a possible D match to TRBD2 (7 bases). With 7 bases removed from V and 4 bases from J, the gap between germline ends came to 22 bases. The CDR3 length is 16 residues.

The table lists this clonotype with many counts. The chain uses TRBV10-3 and TRBJ1-4; a possible D gene is TRBD1 (6 bases). CDR1 and CDR2 from the germline V gene are ENHRY and SYGVKD. The CDR3 runs 13 residues. With 10 bases removed from V and 5 bases from J, the gap between germline ends came to 14 bases. The DNA for the CDR3 is TGTGCCAGCATGGACAGCGAAAATGAAAAACTGTTTTTT. Encoded protein: CASMDSENEKLFF.

This clonotype was detected ten times or more. The chain employs TRBV27 and TRBJ1-2, with a weak D call TRBD1 (6 bases). The CDR3 totals 17 residues. CDR1 is MNHEY and CDR2 is SMNVEV in the germline V gene (reference sequence). V lost 2 bases and J 2 bases, leaving 18 bases between the germline ends. The CDR3 here is CASSLTPLDSLNYGYTF. In DNA, the CDR3 is TGTGCCAGCAGTTTAACTCCCCTGGACAGCTTAAACTATGGCTACACCTTC.

This clonotype occurred many times. The chain links TRBV4-1 to TRBJ1-1; unclear D gene. The CDR3 loop spans 14 amino acids. The germline V and J ends were trimmed by 4 bases and 5 bases, with 14 bases remaining between them. Per the germline V gene, CDR1 is MGHRA and CDR2 is YSYEKL. CDR3 loop: CASSPLGRRTEAFF. The CDR3 DNA reads as TGCGCCAGCAGCCCCCTAGGAAGGAGGACTGAAGCTTTCTTT.

This clonotype was detected ten times or more. The chain has TRBV6-1 and TRBJ2-2, with TRBD1 matching 7 bases. Per germline, CDR1 MNHNS and CDR2 SASEGT. Germline trimming cut 4 bases from V and 6 bases from J; bases unmatched to any gene: 8. CDR3 length: 15 amino acids. For the CDR3, the DNA is TGTGCCAGCAGTGTTTACCCGGGACAGTCCGGGGAGCTGTTTTTT. This translates into CASSVYPGQSGELFF.